This TCR beta chain is from a study of CD8 T cells in ankylosing spondylitis. In the case of this clonotype: Its antigen is not known. The junction and the germline gene differ at one end; a read error may be behind it.

Notes on the study in general: The study looked at matched synovial fluid samples from ankylosing spondylitis patients. Disease-linked clones were reported to be significantly enriched there. A TCR beta motif made of under 10 highly homologous variants seemed typical of ankylosing spondylitis blood. Certain motif variants had earlier appeared in reactive arthritis synovial fluid and blood. CD8+ cells made up the disease-linked clones, which were relatively rare in peripheral blood.

CDR1 and CDR2 from the germline V gene are MNHEY and SVGAGI. This CDR3 is built from 16 residues. It was by quantitative 5'-RACE with molecular barcodes that TCR beta libraries were made. One entry per CDR3 protein results from TCRdb running MiXCR on the 5' RACE reads. The sample consists of around 480,000 distinct CDR3 sequences, approximately 17% of them appearing once. Sequencing was performed on blood, either unsorted or a sorted T cell fraction (not recorded which). The chain couples TRBV6-5 to TRBJ1-1; 7 nucleotides agree with TRBD1. The receptor was isolated from a male donor with ankylosing spondylitis. The CDR3 DNA is TGTGCCAGCAGTTACAGTCAGGGGGGAGGGGACACTGAAGCTGTCTTT. This sequence encodes CASSYSQGGGDTEAVF.